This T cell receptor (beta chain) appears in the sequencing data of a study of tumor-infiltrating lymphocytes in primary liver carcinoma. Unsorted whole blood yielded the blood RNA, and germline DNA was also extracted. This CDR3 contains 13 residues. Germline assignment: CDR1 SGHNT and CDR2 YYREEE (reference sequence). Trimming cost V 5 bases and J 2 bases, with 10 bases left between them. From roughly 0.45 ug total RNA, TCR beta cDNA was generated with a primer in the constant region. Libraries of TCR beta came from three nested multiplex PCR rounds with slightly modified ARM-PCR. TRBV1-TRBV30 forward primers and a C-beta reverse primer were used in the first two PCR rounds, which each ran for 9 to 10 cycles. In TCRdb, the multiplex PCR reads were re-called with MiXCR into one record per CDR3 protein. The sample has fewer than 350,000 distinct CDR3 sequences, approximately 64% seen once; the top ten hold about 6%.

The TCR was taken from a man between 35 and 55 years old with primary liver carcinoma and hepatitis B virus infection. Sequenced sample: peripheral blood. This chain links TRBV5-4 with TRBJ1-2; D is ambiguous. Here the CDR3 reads CASSVGSNYGYTF. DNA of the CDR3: TGTGCCAGCAGTGTGGGGTCGAACTATGGCTACACCTTC.